These T cell receptor beta chains were read from a single sample in a study of shared clonotypes between healthy human individuals. Using immunoSEQ multiplex PCR, the repertoire was profiled, and TCRdb retains in-frame clones only, with some absent. In the table there are a few million clones, approximately 95% of which are singletons. Specimen: naive CD4+ T cells from PBMCs. Every receptor here comes from a man younger than 30 in good health. Some clones in this sample may be carry-over from other donors' samples. CDR3s include the opening cysteine and the closing phenylalanine or tryptophan. Each record gives: J gene, D gene, V gene, clone size, CDR3 length, CDR3 DNA, CDR3 protein. A D gene is named only where the DNA matches it firmly. Where a row states a size, it is once, few, many or the class of an expanded clone; other rows omit it.

>TRBJ2-3|-|TRBV7-2|-|15
TGTGCCAGCAGCTTAGCGGGGACCACCCCAGATACGCAGTATTTT
CASSLAGTTPDTQYF
>TRBJ2-3|-|TRBV4-3|once|11
TGCGCCAGCAGCCAATCCGATACGCAGTATTTT
CASSQSDTQYF
>TRBJ2-3|TRBD2|TRBV5-1|-|15
TGCGCCAGCTTTAAGGCGGGAGTTGGAACAGATACGCAGTATTTT
CASFKAGVGTDTQYF
>TRBJ1-1|-|TRBV15|-|13
TGTGCCACCAGCAGAGTTGCTCGCACTGAAGCTTTCTTT
CATSRVARTEAFF
>TRBJ2-1|-|TRBV6-1|-|9
TGTGCCAGCAGTGAAGCGTTGTTCTTC
CASSEALFF
>TRBJ2-2|TRBD2|TRBV7-3|once|16
TGTGCCAGCAGCTTAATGGCTAGCGGGAACACCGGGGAGCTGTTTTTT
CASSLMASGNTGELFF
>TRBJ2-1|-|TRBV18|-|14
TGTGCCAGCTCACCAGCGGCCCCTTACAATGAGCAGTTCTTC
CASSPAAPYNEQFF
>TRBJ1-4|-|TRBV5-1|-|15
TGCGCCAGCAGCTCTGACGGGGGGCGGGTTGAAAAACTGTTTTTT
CASSSDGGRVEKLFF
>TRBJ1-2|TRBD1|TRBV30|-|13
TGTGCCTGGAGTGTACAGGGGGGGAAAGGCTACACCTTC
CAWSVQGGKGYTF
>TRBJ1-3|-|TRBV18|-|15
TGTGCCAGCTCACCCCAAGGATTCGGTGGAAACACCATATATTTT
CASSPQGFGGNTIYF
>TRBJ2-5|-|TRBV5-4|-|14
TGTGCCAGCAGCCCCGGTGGAGGAGAGAAGACCCAGTACTTC
CASSPGGGEKTQYF
>TRBJ2-1|TRBD2|TRBV27|-|16
TGTGCCAGCAGTACCCGACTAGCGGGAGCCTACAATGAGCAGTTCTTC
CASSTRLAGAYNEQFF
>TRBJ1-5|-|TRBV18|-|15
TGTGCCAGCTCAACCTCCGGGACCCCGGCGGAGCCCCAGCATTTT
CASSTSGTPAEPQHF
>TRBJ1-2|-|TRBV11-2|-|14
TGTGCCAGCAGCCGACTGGGCTCCTACTATGGCTACACCTTC
CASSRLGSYYGYTF
>TRBJ2-1|TRBD1|TRBV5-1|once|15
TGCGCCAGCAGCAGGGAAGGGGGCAGCTACAATGAGCAGTTCTTC
CASSREGGSYNEQFF
>TRBJ1-2|-|TRBV5-4|-|11
TGTGCCAGCAGCTCCTACTATGGCTACACCTTC
CASSSYYGYTF
>TRBJ2-7|TRBD2|TRBV4-1|-|15
TGCGCCAGCAGCCAAGGACTAGCGGCAACCTACGAGCAGTACTTC
CASSQGLAATYEQYF
>TRBJ2-5|TRBD1|TRBV18|-|14
TGTGCCAGCCGCAGGGGGCAGGGGACCGAGACCCAGTACTTC
CASRRGQGTETQYF
>TRBJ2-1|TRBD2|TRBV28|-|16
TGTGCCAGCAGGGAAATCGGTGCGGGAGGGCCGCTTGAGCAGTTCTTC
CASREIGAGGPLEQFF
>TRBJ1-2|-|TRBV28|once|13
TGTGCCAGCAGCCCCACCTTTGACAGAGGCTACACCTTC
CASSPTFDRGYTF
>TRBJ1-1|-|TRBV5-1|-|13
TGCGCCAGCAGCCCACAAGCGAACACTGAAGCTTTCTTT
CASSPQANTEAFF
>TRBJ2-2|-|TRBV30|once|12
TGTGCCTCCTCCCTGCGCACCGGGGAGCTGTTTTTT
CASSLRTGELFF
>TRBJ2-6|-|TRBV9|-|19
TGTGCCAGCAGCCCTAGAGGTGGTGACAGTTCTTTTGGGGCCAACGTCCTGACTTTC
CASSPRGGDSSFGANVLTF
>TRBJ2-7|-|TRBV5-1|-|16
TGCGCCAGCAGCCGCAGAGCGGCTAGCGACGCCTACGAGCAGTACTTC
CASSRRAASDAYEQYF
>TRBJ1-4|-|TRBV10-1|-|15
TGCGCCAGCAGTGAGTCGGGGGGTCGGAATGAAAAACTGTTTTTT
CASSESGGRNEKLFF